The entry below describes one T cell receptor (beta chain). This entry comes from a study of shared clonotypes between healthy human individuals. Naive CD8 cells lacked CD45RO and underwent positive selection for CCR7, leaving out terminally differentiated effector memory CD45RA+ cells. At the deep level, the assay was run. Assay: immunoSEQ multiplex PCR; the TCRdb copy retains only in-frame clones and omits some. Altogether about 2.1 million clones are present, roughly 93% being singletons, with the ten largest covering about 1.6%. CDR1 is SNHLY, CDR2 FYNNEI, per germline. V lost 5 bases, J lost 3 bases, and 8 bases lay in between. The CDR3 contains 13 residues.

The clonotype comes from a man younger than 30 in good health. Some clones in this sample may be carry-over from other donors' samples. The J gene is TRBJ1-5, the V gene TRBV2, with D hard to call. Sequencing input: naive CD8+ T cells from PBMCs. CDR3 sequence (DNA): TGTGCCAGCAGTTGGGCCGCCAATCAGCCCCAGCATTTT. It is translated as CASSWAANQPQHF.